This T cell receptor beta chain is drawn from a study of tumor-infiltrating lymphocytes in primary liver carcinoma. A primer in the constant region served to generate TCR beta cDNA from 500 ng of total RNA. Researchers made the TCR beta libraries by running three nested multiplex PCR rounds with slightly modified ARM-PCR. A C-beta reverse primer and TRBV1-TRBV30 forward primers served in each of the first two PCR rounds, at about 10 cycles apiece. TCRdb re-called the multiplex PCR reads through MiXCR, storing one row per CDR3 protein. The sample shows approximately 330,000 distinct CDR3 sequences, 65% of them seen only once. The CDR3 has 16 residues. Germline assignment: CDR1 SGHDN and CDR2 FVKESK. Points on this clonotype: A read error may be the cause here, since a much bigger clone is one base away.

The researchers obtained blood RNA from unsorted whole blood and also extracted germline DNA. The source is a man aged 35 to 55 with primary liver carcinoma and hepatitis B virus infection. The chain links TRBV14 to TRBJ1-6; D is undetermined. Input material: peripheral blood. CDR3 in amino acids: CASNQLSLGWNSPLHF. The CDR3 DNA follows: TGTGCCAGCAACCAACTTTCCCTGGGTTGGAATTCACCCCTCCACTTT.